This TCR beta chain was observed in a study of immune heterogeneity within non-small cell lung tumors. Amplifying TCR beta CDR3 involved multiplex PCR carried out with 32 V and 13 J primers. TCRdb processed the multiplex PCR reads anew with MiXCR; each CDR3 protein has one entry. The table shows some 4,400 distinct CDR3 sequences, with less than 40% occurring only once. In germline, CDR1 is DFQATT, CDR2 SNEGSKA (reference sequence). V shed 4 bases, J shed 7 bases, and the junction held 12 bases outside the gene matches. This CDR3 comprises 14 residues. At 600 to 750 ng per sample, bulk tumor genomic DNA provided the template. Surgical sampling yielded several biopsies per primary tumor (spaced far apart). Patients with untreated, newly diagnosed non-small cell lung cancer underwent curative surgery.

The material sequenced was lung tumor tissue. The sequence was collected from a woman aged 50 to 60 with non-small cell lung cancer. This chain connects TRBV20-1 to TRBJ2-5, with 7 nucleotides matching TRBD1. CDR3 amino acids: CSATPGRGWGTQYF. Written as DNA, the CDR3 is TGCAGTGCTACTCCTGGCAGGGGGTGGGGGACCCAGTACTTC.